One sample yielded the 5 T cell receptor beta chains listed below, sequenced in a study of T-cell memory formation after mild COVID-19. TCRdb passed the 5' RACE reads through MiXCR, listing each CDR3 protein once. The data show about 560,000 distinct CDR3 sequences, with roughly a sixth seen just once and around 8.1% held by the top ten. Sequencing used PBMCs or a T cell subset sorted from them (not recorded which). All receptors come from an adult woman who had mild COVID-19 (a few samples of this study predate the infection). Cell type and time point are not known.

J is TRBJ2-7 and V is TRBV12-3 or TRBV12-4, with D possibly matching TRBD1 (6 bases). The ends were cut back, 5 bases at V and 2 bases at J, with 19 bases in the middle. CDR3 length equals 16 residues. This chain's CDR3 is CASSPGSLDSTYEQYF. Here the CDR3 DNA reads TGTGCCAGCAGTCCCGGTTCCTTGGACAGTACCTACGAGCAGTACTTC.

This clonotype appeared a few times. The CDR3 region is CSAAFRSGGGLHNEQFF. As DNA, the CDR3 is TGCAGTGCTGCTTTTCGGTCAGGGGGTGGTCTCCACAATGAGCAGTTCTTC. This rearrangement joins TRBV20-1 to TRBJ2-1, with TRBD1 identical over 7 bases. The germline V gene encodes CDR1 DFQATT and CDR2 SNEGSKA (reference sequence). The CDR3 length is 17 residues. V lost 5 bases, J lost 5 bases, and 18 bases stayed unmatched.

This chain uses TRBV7-2 with TRBJ1-3, with 9 nucleotides matching TRBD1. V was pared by 4 bases and J by 0 bases, with 10 bases of the junction left unmatched. CDR1 and CDR2 (germline): SGHTA, FQGNSA. The CDR3 is made up of 18 amino acids. CDR3 DNA sequence: TGTGCCAGCAGCTCTATGGACAGGGGAACCTACTCTGGAAACACCATATATTTT. The encoded protein is CASSSMDRGTYSGNTIYF.

The rearrangement uses TRBV7-8 and TRBJ2-2; 9 nucleotides match TRBD2. Looked up from germline, CDR1 is SGHVS and CDR2 is FQNEAQ. The trim removed 1 base at V and 5 bases at J, leaving 5 bases unmatched. The CDR3 spans 16 residues. In DNA form, the CDR3 reads TGTGCCAGCAGCTTAGGGCCTAGCGGGATAACCGGGGAGCTGTTTTTT. It yields the protein CASSLGPSGITGELFF.

The J gene is TRBJ2-2, the V gene TRBV7-9; tentatively, D is TRBD1 (5 bases). The length of the CDR3 is 16 residues. CDR1 SEHNR and CDR2 FQNEAQ come from the germline V gene (reference sequence). V dropped 6 bases and J dropped 0 bases, with 14 bases sitting between them. The CDR3 protein is CASRDGQGANTGELFF. Here the CDR3 DNA reads TGTGCCAGCAGGGACGGGCAGGGTGCGAACACCGGGGAGCTGTTTTTT. The whole variable domain, remainder taken from reference TRBV7-9 and TRBJ2-2, is DTGVSQNPRHKITKRGQNVTFRCDPISEHNRLYWYRQTLGQGPEFLTYFQNEAQLEKSRLLSDRFSAERPKGSFSTLEIQRTEQGDSAMYLCASRDGQGANTGELFFGEGSRLTVL.